The T cell receptor (beta chain) under discussion was sequenced for a study of cytomegalovirus exposure and HLA in healthy donors. Study conclusions and caveats: In presence/absence analyses, roughly uniform sequencing depth across donors was assumed. An analysis that was carried out later associated 15,000 to 20,000 TCR beta sequences with HLA alleles at 0.05 false discovery rate. As confirmed in vitro, a few CMV-associated chains were specific for CMV antigens. In a later analysis, donors in an Asian-associated ancestry cluster reportedly had fewer N-insertions in productive TCRs than the cohort mean.

V lost 6 bases and J lost 0, with 8 bases in between. This CDR3 is built from 14 residues. Germline CDR1 and CDR2: MRHNA and SNTAGT. For this clone: What it binds is unknown.

PCR employed 60 Vbeta and 13 Jbeta primers. Some clones are missing from TCRdb's copy, which holds only in-frame ones; the method was immunoSEQ multiplex PCR. Among under 200,000 clones listed, 75% to 85% were seen once. Sequences were obtained from PBMCs. The clonotype comes from a man aged 50 to 59 in good health and CMV-seropositive. The V and J genes are TRBV6-4 and TRBJ2-2, with D maybe TRBD1 (5 bases). CDR3 region: CASRTGPNTGELFF. As DNA, the CDR3 is TGTGCCAGCAGAACAGGCCCGAACACCGGGGAGCTGTTTTTT.